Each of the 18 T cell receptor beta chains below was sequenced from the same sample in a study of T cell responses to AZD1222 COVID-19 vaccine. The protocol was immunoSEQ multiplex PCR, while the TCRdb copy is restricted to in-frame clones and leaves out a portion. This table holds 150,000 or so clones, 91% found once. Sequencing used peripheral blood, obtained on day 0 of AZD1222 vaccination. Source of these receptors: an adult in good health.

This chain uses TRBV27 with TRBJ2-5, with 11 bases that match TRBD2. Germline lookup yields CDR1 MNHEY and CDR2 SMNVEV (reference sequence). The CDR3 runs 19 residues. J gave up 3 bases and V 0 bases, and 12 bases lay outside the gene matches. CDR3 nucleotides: TGTGCCAGCAGTTTATCCTCCCATGGTAGCGGGGGGGGTAAAGAGACCCAGTACTTC. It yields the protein CASSLSSHGSGGGKETQYF.

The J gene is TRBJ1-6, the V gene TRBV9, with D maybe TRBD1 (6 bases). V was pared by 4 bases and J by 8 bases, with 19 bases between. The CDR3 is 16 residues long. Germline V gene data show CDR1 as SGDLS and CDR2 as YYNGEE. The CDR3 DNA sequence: TGTGCCAGCAGCACAAGAGGGGGAGGGGAGGATTCACCCCTCCACTTT. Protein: CASSTRGGGEDSPLHF.

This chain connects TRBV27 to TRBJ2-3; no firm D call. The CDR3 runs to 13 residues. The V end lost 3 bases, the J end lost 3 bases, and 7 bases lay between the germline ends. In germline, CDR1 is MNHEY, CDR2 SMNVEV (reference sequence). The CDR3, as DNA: TGTGCCAGCAGTTTCACGCGAACAGATACGCAGTATTTT. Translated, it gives CASSFTRTDTQYF.

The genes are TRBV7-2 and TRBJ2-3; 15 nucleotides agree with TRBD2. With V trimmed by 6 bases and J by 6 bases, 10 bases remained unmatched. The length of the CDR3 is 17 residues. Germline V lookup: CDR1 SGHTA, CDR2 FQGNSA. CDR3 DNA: TGTGCCAGCAGTCATAGGACTAGCGGGGGGGCCACGGATACGCAGTATTTT. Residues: CASSHRTSGGATDTQYF.

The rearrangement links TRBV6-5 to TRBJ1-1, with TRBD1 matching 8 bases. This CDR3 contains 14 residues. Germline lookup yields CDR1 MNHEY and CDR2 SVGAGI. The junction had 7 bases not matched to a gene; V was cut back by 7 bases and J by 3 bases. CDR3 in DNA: TGTGCCAGCAAGGAGTCAGGGGGCCACACTGAAGCTTTCTTT. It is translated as CASKESGGHTEAFF.

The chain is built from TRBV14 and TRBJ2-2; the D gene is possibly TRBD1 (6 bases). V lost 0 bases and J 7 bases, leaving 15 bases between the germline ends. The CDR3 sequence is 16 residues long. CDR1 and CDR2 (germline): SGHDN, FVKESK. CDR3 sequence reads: CASSQERSGANGELFF. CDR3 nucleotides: TGTGCCAGCAGCCAAGAAAGGTCAGGGGCCAACGGGGAGCTGTTTTTT.

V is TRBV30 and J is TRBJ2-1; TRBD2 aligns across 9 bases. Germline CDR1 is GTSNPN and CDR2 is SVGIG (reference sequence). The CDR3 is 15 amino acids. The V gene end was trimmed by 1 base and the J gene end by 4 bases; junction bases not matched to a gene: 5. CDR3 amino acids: CAWSGLSGGYNEQFF. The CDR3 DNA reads TGTGCCTGGAGTGGGCTGAGCGGGGGGTACAATGAGCAGTTCTTC.

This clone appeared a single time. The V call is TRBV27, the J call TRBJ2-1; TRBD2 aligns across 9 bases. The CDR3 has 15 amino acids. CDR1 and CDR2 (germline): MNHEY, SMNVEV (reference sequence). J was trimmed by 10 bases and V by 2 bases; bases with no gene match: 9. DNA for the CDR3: TGTGCCAGCAGTTTAGTGGCGGGGGGGCCCCACGAGCAGTTCTTC. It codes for CASSLVAGGPHEQFF.

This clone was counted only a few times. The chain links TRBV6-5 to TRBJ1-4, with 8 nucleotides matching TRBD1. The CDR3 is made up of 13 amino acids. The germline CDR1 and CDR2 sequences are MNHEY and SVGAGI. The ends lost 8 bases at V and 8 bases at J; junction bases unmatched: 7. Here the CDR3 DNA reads TGTGCCAGCTCGACAGGGGCCATAGAAAAACTGTTTTTT. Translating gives CASSTGAIEKLFF.

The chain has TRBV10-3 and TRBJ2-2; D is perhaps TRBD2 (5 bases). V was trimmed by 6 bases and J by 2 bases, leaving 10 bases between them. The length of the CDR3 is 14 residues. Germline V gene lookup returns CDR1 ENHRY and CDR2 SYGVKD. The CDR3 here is CAIRSGTNTGELFF. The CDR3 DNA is TGTGCCATCAGGAGCGGAACTAACACCGGGGAGCTGTTTTTT.

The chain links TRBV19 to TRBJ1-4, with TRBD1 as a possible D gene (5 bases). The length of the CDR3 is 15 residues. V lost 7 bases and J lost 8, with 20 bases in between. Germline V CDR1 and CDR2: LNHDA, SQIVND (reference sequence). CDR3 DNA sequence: TGTGCCAGTAATGGGGGGAGCCTTGTAGAGGAAAAACTGTTTTTT. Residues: CASNGGSLVEEKLFF. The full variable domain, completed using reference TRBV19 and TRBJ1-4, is DGGITQSPKYLFRKEGQNVTLSCEQNLNHDAMYWYRQDPGQGLRLIYYSQIVNDFQKGDIAEGYSVSREKKESFPLTVTSAQKNPTAFYLCASNGGSLVEEKLFFGSGTQLSVL.

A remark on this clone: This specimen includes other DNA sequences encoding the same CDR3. For the CDR3, the DNA is TGCAGTGCTAGTGACAGCGGGAGCTCCTACAATGAGCAGTTCTTC. Residues: CSASDSGSSYNEQFF. The rearrangement uses TRBV20-1 and TRBJ2-1; 8 bases map to TRBD2. With V trimmed by 3 bases and J by 0 bases, 4 bases remained unmatched. Germline V gene lookup returns CDR1 DFQATT and CDR2 SNEGSKA (reference sequence). The CDR3 is 15 amino acids.

The CDR3: CASSRTPNQPQHF. The CDR3, as DNA: TGTGCCAGCAGTAGGACACCCAATCAGCCCCAGCATTTT. The V gene is TRBV28, the J gene TRBJ1-5; D is possibly TRBD1 (5 bases). V was pared by 5 bases and J by 3 bases, with 8 bases between. Looked up from germline, CDR1 is MDHEN and CDR2 is SYDVKM. The CDR3 is made up of 13 amino acids.

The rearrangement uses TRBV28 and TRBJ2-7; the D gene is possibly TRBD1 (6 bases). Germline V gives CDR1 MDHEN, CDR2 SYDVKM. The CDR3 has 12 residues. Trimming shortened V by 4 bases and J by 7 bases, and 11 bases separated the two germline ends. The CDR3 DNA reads TGTGCCAGCAGTTACGTTACAGGGGAGCAGTACTTC. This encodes CASSYVTGEQYF.

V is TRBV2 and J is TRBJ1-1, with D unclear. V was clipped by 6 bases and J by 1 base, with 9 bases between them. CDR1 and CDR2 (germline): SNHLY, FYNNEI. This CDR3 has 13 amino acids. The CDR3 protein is CASRPTENTEAFF. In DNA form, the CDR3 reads TGTGCCAGCAGACCGACGGAGAACACTGAAGCTTTCTTT.

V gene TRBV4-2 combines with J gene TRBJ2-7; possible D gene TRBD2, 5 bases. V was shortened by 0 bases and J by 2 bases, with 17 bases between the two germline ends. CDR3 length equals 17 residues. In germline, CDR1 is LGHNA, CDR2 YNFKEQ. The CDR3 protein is CASSQEIGIATPYEQYF. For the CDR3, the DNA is TGTGCCAGCAGCCAAGAGATAGGCATAGCGACCCCCTACGAGCAGTACTTC.

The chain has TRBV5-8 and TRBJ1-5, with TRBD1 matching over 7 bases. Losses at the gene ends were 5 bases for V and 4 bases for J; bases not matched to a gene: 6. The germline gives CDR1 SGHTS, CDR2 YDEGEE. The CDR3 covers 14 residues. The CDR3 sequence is CASRWDSENQPQHF. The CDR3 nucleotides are TGTGCCAGCAGATGGGACAGCGAGAATCAGCCCCAGCATTTT. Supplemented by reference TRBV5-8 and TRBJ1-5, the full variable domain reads EAGVTQSPTHLIKTRGQQATLRCSPISGHTSVYWYQQALGLGLQFLLWYDEGEERNRGNFPPRFSGRQFPNYSSELNVNALELEDSALYLCASRWDSENQPQHFGDGTRLSIL.

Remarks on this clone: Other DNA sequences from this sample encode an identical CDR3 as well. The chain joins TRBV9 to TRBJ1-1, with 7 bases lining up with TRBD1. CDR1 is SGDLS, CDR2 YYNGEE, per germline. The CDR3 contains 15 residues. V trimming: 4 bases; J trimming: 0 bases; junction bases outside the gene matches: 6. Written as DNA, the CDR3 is TGTGCCAGCAGCCCCCGGACAGGTATGAACACTGAAGCTTTCTTT. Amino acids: CASSPRTGMNTEAFF.